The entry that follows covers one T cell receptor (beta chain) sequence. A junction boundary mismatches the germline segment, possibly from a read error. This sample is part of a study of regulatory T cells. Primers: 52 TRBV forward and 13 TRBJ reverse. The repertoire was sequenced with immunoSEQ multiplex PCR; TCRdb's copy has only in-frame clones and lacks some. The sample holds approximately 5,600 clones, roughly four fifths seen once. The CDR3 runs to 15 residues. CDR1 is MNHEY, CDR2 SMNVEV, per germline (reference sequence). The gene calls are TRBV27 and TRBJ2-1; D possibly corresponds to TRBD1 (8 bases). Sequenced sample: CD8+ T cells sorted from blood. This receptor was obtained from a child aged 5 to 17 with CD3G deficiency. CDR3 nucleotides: TGTGCCAGCCGTTTCACAGGGGGGGAACACAATGAGCAGTTCTTC. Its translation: CASRFTGGEHNEQFF.